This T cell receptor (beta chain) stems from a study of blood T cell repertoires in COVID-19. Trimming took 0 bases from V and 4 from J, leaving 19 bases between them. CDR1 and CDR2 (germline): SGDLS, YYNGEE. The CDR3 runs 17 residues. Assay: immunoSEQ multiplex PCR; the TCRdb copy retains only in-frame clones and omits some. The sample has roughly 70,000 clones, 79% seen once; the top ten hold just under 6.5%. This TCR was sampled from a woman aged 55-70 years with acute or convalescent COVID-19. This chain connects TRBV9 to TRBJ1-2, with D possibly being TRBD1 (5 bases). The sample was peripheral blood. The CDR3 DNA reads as TGTGCCAGCAGCGTAGACCCCTCCCCGTCAGGGCCCTATGGCTACACCTTC. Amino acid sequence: CASSVDPSPSGPYGYTF.